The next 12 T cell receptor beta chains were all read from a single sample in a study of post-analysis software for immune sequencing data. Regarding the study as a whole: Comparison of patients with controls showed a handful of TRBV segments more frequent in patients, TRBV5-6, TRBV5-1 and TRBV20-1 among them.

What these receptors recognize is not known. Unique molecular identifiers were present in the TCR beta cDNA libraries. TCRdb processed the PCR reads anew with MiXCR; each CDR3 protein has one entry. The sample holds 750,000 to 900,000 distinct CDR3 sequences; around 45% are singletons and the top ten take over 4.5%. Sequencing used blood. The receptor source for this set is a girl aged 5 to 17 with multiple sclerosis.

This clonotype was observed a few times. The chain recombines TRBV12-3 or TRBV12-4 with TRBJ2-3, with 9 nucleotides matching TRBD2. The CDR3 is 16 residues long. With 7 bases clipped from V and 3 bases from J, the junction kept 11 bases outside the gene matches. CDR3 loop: CASTRGASGVTDTQYF. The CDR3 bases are TGTGCCAGCACCCGGGGGGCTAGCGGGGTTACAGATACGCAGTATTTT.

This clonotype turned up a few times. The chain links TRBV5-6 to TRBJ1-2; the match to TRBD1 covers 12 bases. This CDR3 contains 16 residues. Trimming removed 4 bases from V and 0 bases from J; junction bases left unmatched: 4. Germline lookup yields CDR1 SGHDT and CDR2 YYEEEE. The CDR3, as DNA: TGTGCCAGCAGCAGGGACAGGGGGCACGCTAACTATGGCTACACCTTC. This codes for CASSRDRGHANYGYTF.

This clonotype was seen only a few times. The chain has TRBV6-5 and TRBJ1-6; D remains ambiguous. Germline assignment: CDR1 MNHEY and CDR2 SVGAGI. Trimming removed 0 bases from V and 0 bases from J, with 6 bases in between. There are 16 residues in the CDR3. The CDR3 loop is CASSYSRSSYNSPLHF. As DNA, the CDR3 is TGTGCCAGCAGTTACTCGAGGAGCTCCTATAATTCACCCCTCCACTTT.

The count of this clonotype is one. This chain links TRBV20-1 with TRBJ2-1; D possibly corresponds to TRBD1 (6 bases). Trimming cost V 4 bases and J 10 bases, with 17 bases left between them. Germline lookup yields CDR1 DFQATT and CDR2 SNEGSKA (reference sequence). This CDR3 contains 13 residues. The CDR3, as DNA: TGCAGTGCTATCCTGGACAGCTCCTACGAGCAGTTCTTC. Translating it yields CSAILDSSYEQFF.

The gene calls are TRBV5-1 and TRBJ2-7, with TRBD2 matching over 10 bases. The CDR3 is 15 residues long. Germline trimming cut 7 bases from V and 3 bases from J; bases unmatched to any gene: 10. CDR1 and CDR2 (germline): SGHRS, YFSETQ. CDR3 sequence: CASRGGTSAFYEQYF. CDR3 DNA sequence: TGCGCCAGCCGTGGAGGGACTAGCGCATTCTACGAGCAGTACTTC.

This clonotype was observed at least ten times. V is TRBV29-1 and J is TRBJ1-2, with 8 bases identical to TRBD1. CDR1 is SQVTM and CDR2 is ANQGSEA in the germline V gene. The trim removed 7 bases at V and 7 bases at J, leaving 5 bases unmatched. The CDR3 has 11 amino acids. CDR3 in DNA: TGCAGCGGTAATACAGGGGGTGGCTACACCTTC. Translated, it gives CSGNTGGGYTF.

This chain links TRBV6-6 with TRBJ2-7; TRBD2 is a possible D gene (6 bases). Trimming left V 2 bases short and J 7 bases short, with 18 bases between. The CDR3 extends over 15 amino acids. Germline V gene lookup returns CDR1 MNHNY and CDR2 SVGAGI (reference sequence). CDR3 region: CASSYAPGLLAEQYF. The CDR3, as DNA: TGTGCCAGCAGTTACGCACCGGGACTCTTAGCGGAGCAGTACTTC.

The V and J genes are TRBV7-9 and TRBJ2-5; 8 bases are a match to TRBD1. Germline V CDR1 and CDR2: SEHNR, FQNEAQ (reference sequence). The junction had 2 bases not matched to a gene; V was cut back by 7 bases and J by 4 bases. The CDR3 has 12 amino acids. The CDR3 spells CASNQGAETQYF. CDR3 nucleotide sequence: TGTGCCAGCAATCAGGGGGCAGAGACCCAGTACTTC.

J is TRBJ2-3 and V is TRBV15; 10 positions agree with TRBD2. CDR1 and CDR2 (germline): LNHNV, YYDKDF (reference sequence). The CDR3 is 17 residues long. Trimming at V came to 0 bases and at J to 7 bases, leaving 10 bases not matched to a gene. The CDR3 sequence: CATSRDRAGGLGNTQYF. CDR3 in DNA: TGTGCCACCAGCAGAGATCGAGCGGGGGGGTTGGGCAATACGCAGTATTTT.

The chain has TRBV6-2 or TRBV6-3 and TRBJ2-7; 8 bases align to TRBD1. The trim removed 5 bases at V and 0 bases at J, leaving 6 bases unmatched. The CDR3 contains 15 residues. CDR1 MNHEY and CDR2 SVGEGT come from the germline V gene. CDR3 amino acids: CASSGDRRSSYEQYF. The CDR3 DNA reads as TGTGCCAGCAGTGGGGACAGGAGGAGCTCCTACGAGCAGTACTTC.

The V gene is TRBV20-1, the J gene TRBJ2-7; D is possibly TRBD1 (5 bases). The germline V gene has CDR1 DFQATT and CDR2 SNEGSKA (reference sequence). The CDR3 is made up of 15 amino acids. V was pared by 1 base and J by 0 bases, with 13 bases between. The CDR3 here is CSARVLTGASYEQYF. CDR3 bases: TGCAGTGCTAGAGTGCTCACTGGGGCCTCCTACGAGCAGTACTTC.

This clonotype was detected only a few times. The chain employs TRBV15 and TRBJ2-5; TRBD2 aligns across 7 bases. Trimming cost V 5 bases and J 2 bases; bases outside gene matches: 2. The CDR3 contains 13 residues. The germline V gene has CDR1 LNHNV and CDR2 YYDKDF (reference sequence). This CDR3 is CATSGGGQETQYF. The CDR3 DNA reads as TGTGCCACCAGCGGGGGGGGACAAGAGACCCAGTACTTC.